The clone carrying this T cell receptor (beta chain) has a handful of counts. The entry originates in a study of blood T cell repertoires in COVID-19. V gave up 4 bases and J gave up 5 bases, with 17 bases separating them. Germline values: CDR1 LNHDA, CDR2 SQIVND (reference sequence). The CDR3 is 15 amino acids. The protocol was immunoSEQ multiplex PCR, while the TCRdb copy is restricted to in-frame clones and leaves out a portion. Of 250,000 or so clones in the sample, around nine tenths were seen once. The chain joins TRBV19 to TRBJ1-1, with D maybe TRBD1 (6 bases). Sequencing used peripheral blood. The clonotype was recovered from a woman in her 70s with active or convalescent COVID-19. The CDR3 here is CASSTTDRGSTEAFF. The CDR3, as DNA: TGTGCCAGTAGTACCACGGACAGAGGGAGTACTGAAGCTTTCTTT.